This T cell receptor beta chain emerged from a study of OX40 agonist ivuxolimab in advanced cancers. Germline CDR1 is SGHTA and CDR2 is FQGNSA. Trimming shortened V by 9 bases and J by 4 bases, and 19 bases separated the two germline ends. There are 14 residues in the CDR3. Assay: immunoSEQ multiplex PCR; the TCRdb copy retains only in-frame clones and omits some. Of over 6,500 clones in the sample, about two thirds are singletons; the top ten hold 58%. The chain is built from TRBV7-2 and TRBJ2-7, with a tentative D call TRBD1 (6 bases). The sequencing used CD4+ or CD8+ T cells sorted from blood, collected in a trial of the OX40 agonist ivuxolimab. The sequence was collected from an adult with an advanced solid tumor such as melanoma, head and neck, liver or kidney cancer. The CDR3 DNA reads as TGTGCCAGTGGGGCTCTGGGACACCTGTACGAGCAGTACTTC. It specifies CASGALGHLYEQYF.